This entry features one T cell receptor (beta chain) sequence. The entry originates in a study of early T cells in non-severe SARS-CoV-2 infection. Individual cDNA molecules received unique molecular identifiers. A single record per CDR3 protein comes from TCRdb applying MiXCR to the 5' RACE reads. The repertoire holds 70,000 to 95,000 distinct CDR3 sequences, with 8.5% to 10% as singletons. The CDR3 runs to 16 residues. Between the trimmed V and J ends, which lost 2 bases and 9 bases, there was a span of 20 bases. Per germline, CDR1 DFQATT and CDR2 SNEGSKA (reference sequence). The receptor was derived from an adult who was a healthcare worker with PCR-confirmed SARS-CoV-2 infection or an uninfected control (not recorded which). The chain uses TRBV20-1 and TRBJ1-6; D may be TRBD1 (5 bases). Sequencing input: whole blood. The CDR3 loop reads CSARRPSQGRGSPLHF. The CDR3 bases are TGCAGTGCTAGAAGGCCCAGCCAGGGAAGGGGTTCACCCCTCCACTTT.